The 23 T cell receptor beta chains below come from one sample, sequenced in a study of Ad26.COV2.S vaccination and SARS-CoV-2 variants (dated by TCRdb to about 2021). The intended sense of this specimen's treatment or condition label: 15 to 20 received Ad26.COV2.S at low or high dose, single or two shots; 5 received placebo; per-sample allocation not given. Repertoires of vaccine and placebo recipients were sequenced from samples taken on day 63 after the first injection. Libraries were constructed by the immunoSEQ multiplex PCR assay. The table was pulled from immuneACCESS by TCRdb, which kept in-frame rearrangements only. Such tables lose some clones; where checked, under half of the loss comes from unresolved V genes, and the rest has no known cause. For this sample the table gives 350,000 to 500,000 clones, of which approximately 88% were detected only once. Approximately 4% of the sample is in the top ten clones.

This specimen was peripheral blood, taken in a trial of Ad26.COV2.S vaccine versus placebo. Source of these receptors: a person aged 18-65 years who received the Ad26.COV2.S COVID-19 vaccine or a placebo.

V and J are TRBV10-3 and TRBJ2-3; D remains ambiguous. Per germline, CDR1 ENHRY and CDR2 SYGVKD. V lost 5 bases to trimming and J lost 6 bases, with 9 bases between them. This CDR3 has 12 residues. This CDR3 is CAISPALDTQYF. CDR3 bases: TGTGCCATCAGTCCCGCTTTGGATACGCAGTATTTT.

V is TRBV27 and J is TRBJ2-7; 8 positions match TRBD1. J gave up 4 bases and V 5 bases, and 7 bases lay outside the gene matches. The CDR3 consists of 14 residues. The V gene's germline CDR1 is MNHEY and CDR2 SMNVEV (reference sequence). The CDR3 DNA reads TGTGCCAGCAGTGACAGGGGCTCGGGATACGAGCAGTACTTC. Its translation is CASSDRGSGYEQYF.

This clone was seen a handful of times. The genes are TRBV5-5 and TRBJ2-3; 11 positions match TRBD2. This CDR3 spans 17 amino acids. The junction had 12 bases not matched to a gene; V was cut back by 7 bases and J by 2 bases. Germline V lookup: CDR1 SGHKS, CDR2 YYEKEE (reference sequence). The CDR3 sequence is CASRTSGGLYPTDTQYF. Here the CDR3 DNA reads TGTGCCAGCCGAACTAGCGGGGGATTATATCCCACAGATACGCAGTATTTT.

The chain combines TRBV11-2 with TRBJ2-5, with TRBD2 matching 9 bases. Germline CDR1 SGHAT, CDR2 FQNNGV. The CDR3 consists of 16 residues. V lost 2 bases and J lost 3; bases outside the gene matches: 7. The CDR3 reads CASSLRRLAVKETQYF. As DNA, the CDR3 is TGTGCCAGCAGCTTACGGAGACTAGCGGTTAAAGAGACCCAGTACTTC.

The V gene is TRBV29-1, the J gene TRBJ2-2; TRBD2 matches at 13 bases. The length of the CDR3 is 16 residues. V was pared by 3 bases and J by 4 bases, with 5 bases of the junction left unmatched. Germline CDR1 reads SQVTM; CDR2 reads ANQGSEA. CDR3 coding DNA: TGCAGCGTTGAGACCAGGACTAGCGGGGGCACCGGGGAGCTGTTTTTT. Protein: CSVETRTSGGTGELFF.

This clone was counted once. The rearrangement links TRBV19 to TRBJ2-3; a weak D match, TRBD2 (6 bases). The germline V gene has CDR1 LNHDA and CDR2 SQIVND (reference sequence). Trimming cost V 1 base and J 0 bases, with 14 bases left between them. This CDR3 contains 17 residues. The CDR3: CASSIASGGVSTDTQYF. In DNA, the CDR3 is TGTGCCAGTAGTATAGCGTCGGGCGGGGTTAGCACAGATACGCAGTATTTT.

This clone was counted once. The rearrangement links TRBV6-2 or TRBV6-3 to TRBJ1-1; TRBD1 matches at 7 bases. The CDR3 is made up of 14 amino acids. Germline V CDR1 and CDR2: MNHEY, SVGEGT. V lost 2 bases and J lost 2; bases outside the gene matches: 2. CDR3 sequence reads: CASSYHRGNTEAFF. As DNA, the CDR3 is TGTGCCAGCAGTTACCACAGGGGAAACACTGAAGCTTTCTTT.

The V and J genes are TRBV19 and TRBJ2-1; 8 bases are shared with TRBD2. V dropped 4 bases and J dropped 7; count of bases not matched to a gene: 9. There are 15 residues in the CDR3. Germline V lookup: CDR1 LNHDA, CDR2 SQIVND (reference sequence). CDR3 protein: CASSSPGGPLNEQFF. DNA of the CDR3: TGTGCCAGTAGTAGCCCGGGGGGGCCTTTAAATGAGCAGTTCTTC.

The rearrangement joins TRBV4-1 to TRBJ2-7; tentative D call: TRBD1 (5 bases). The length of the CDR3 is 14 residues. The V end was cut by 1 base, the J end by 0 bases, with 7 bases between. CDR1 and CDR2 from the germline V gene are MGHRA and YSYEKL. This chain's CDR3 is CASSQVDTSYEQYF. The DNA of the CDR3 is TGCGCCAGCAGCCAAGTGGACACCTCCTACGAGCAGTACTTC.

This rearrangement joins TRBV27 to TRBJ2-1; TRBD1 matches 7 bases. The V segment lost 5 bases and the J segment 2 bases; nucleotides outside the gene matches: 12. This CDR3 comprises 17 residues. The V gene's germline CDR1 is MNHEY and CDR2 SMNVEV (reference sequence). The CDR3 spells CASSTERQGTAYNEQFF. CDR3 DNA sequence: TGTGCCAGCAGTACCGAGAGACAGGGAACCGCCTACAATGAGCAGTTCTTC.

This chain uses TRBV7-7 with TRBJ2-2; no clear D. Germline CDR1 reads SSHAT; CDR2 reads FNYEAQ (reference sequence). This CDR3 contains 13 residues. Trimming removed 6 bases from V and 8 bases from J, with 13 bases in between. The CDR3 here is CASRPDEVGELFF. CDR3 in DNA: TGTGCCAGCAGACCCGACGAGGTTGGGGAGCTGTTTTTT.

The J gene is TRBJ2-7, the V gene TRBV11-2; TRBD1 matches 10 bases. CDR1 and CDR2 from the germline V gene are SGHAT and FQNNGV. This CDR3 is 14 amino acids long. Trimming cost V 5 bases and J 6 bases; bases outside gene matches: 7. This chain's CDR3 is CASSPRQGASEQYF. The DNA of the CDR3 is TGTGCCAGCAGCCCTAGACAGGGGGCGTCCGAGCAGTACTTC.

The chain recombines TRBV28 with TRBJ1-1; the D is unclear. The germline V and J ends were trimmed by 1 base and 6 bases, with 15 bases remaining between them. The CDR3 loop spans 15 amino acids. Germline values: CDR1 MDHEN, CDR2 SYDVKM. The CDR3 region has the DNA TGTGCCAGCAGTTTATCCCCAGGACCGTGGGCTGAAGCTTTCTTT. Residues: CASSLSPGPWAEAFF. The complete variable domain, with remaining parts taken from reference TRBV28 and TRBJ1-1, reads DVKVTQSSRYLVKRTGEKVFLECVQDMDHENMFWYRQDPGLGLRLIYFSYDVKMKEKGDIPEGYSVSREKKERFSLILESASTNQTSMYLCASSLSPGPWAEAFFGQGTRLTVV.

This clone was seen just once. The gene calls are TRBV5-4 and TRBJ2-2; D is unresolved. The CDR3 is 15 residues long. Germline V gene data show CDR1 as SGHNT and CDR2 as YYREEE (reference sequence). V lost 3 bases and J lost 3, with 12 bases in between. CDR3 DNA: TGTGCCAGCAGCTCCCAGGAGATAGACACCGGGGAGCTGTTTTTT. Translation gives CASSSQEIDTGELFF.

The chain is built from TRBV7-2 and TRBJ1-2; D is uncertain. Germline CDR1 is SGHTA and CDR2 is FQGNSA. The CDR3 is 13 amino acids. The V end was cut by 3 bases, the J end by 5 bases, with 10 bases between. The CDR3 sequence: CASSFPGSYGYTF. The CDR3 coding sequence is TGTGCCAGCAGCTTTCCCGGGTCATATGGCTACACCTTC.

The rearrangement uses TRBV5-5 and TRBJ2-7; 9 bases match TRBD1. V was clipped by 4 bases and J by 2 bases; unmatched bases: 7. Germline V CDR1 and CDR2: SGHKS, YYEKEE (reference sequence). CDR3 length equals 15 residues. Here the CDR3 DNA reads TGTGCCAGCAGCGCCGGAGGACAGGGGACCTACGAGCAGTACTTC. The encoded protein is CASSAGGQGTYEQYF.

The chain couples TRBV4-1 to TRBJ1-6; 7 nucleotides line up with TRBD1. The CDR3 covers 20 residues. Germline V gene sequence: CDR1 MGHRA, CDR2 YSYEKL. The V segment lost 1 base and the J segment 0 bases; nucleotides outside the gene matches: 12. The CDR3 region has the DNA TGCGCCAGCAGCCAAGTGAGACAGGGTACCTTAAACTCCTATAATTCACCCCTCCACTTT. This sequence encodes CASSQVRQGTLNSYNSPLHF.

CDR3 sequence reads: CASRTGQYQYF. The CDR3 region has the DNA TGTGCCAGCAGGACCGGGCAGTATCAGTACTTC. The J gene is TRBJ2-7, the V gene TRBV12-3 or TRBV12-4; D gene unclear. The ends were cut back, 6 bases at V and 10 bases at J, with 13 bases in the middle. The CDR3 has 11 amino acids.

This rearrangement joins TRBV11-3 to TRBJ2-7, with 9 positions matching TRBD1. Germline loops: CDR1 SGHNT, CDR2 YENEEA. Germline trimming cut 5 bases from V and 3 bases from J; bases unmatched to any gene: 8. The CDR3 has 15 residues. The CDR3 loop reads CASSGDRGAHYEQYF. The DNA of the CDR3 is TGTGCCAGCAGCGGAGACAGGGGGGCCCACTACGAGCAGTACTTC.

This sequence joins TRBV4-1 and TRBJ2-7, with D hard to call. Trimming cost V 3 bases and J 3 bases, with 9 bases left between them. The CDR3 consists of 13 residues. The germline V gene encodes CDR1 MGHRA and CDR2 YSYEKL. CDR3 DNA: TGCGCCAGCAGCCAGGGAAAAGGCTACGAGCAGTACTTC. The encoded protein is CASSQGKGYEQYF.

The gene calls are TRBV5-1 and TRBJ2-7, with 10 bases fitting TRBD2. The V and J ends lost 5 bases and 2 bases, in that order; junction bases with no gene match: 7. The CDR3 is 15 residues long. Germline CDR1 and CDR2: SGHRS and YFSETQ. The CDR3 bases are TGCGCCAGCAGACAAGGGACTAGCGAAACCTACGAGCAGTACTTC. It codes for CASRQGTSETYEQYF.

The chain employs TRBV28 and TRBJ1-4; a possible D gene is TRBD1 (5 bases). V lost 4 bases, J lost 2 bases, and 8 bases lay in between. CDR3 size: 14 residues. Germline loops: CDR1 MDHEN, CDR2 SYDVKM. The CDR3 sequence is CASSSRVTNEKLFF. The CDR3 nucleotides read TGTGCCAGCAGTTCCAGGGTGACTAATGAAAAACTGTTTTTT.

The chain combines TRBV12-3 or TRBV12-4 with TRBJ2-5, with no clear D. The CDR3 is made up of 12 amino acids. V was trimmed by 10 bases and J by 0 bases, leaving 9 bases between them. The CDR3 nucleotides read TGTGCCACCCAGGACCACCAAGAGACCCAGTACTTC. Translated, it gives CATQDHQETQYF.